Described below is a single T cell receptor beta chain sequence and its context. Its specificity is unknown. Both 60 Vbeta primers and 13 Jbeta primers went into the PCR. Original methodology: Around 9.9 million shared chains were among the 60 million to 80 million unique TCR beta chains that a later analysis counted. Produced via immunoSEQ multiplex PCR; TCRdb's table is partial and in-frame only. V and J calls and clone size are as listed in that table; D and trimming were resolved from the DNA. Of some 170,000 clones in the sample, 81% are singletons; the top ten hold 4.9%. The data originate from a study of cytomegalovirus exposure and HLA in healthy donors. On the study more broadly: An early data release held tens of millions of unique TCRs from HLA-typed donors.

The CDR3 is 15 residues long. Losses at the gene ends were 4 bases for V and 2 bases for J; bases not matched to a gene: 5. Looked up from germline, CDR1 is SGHDN and CDR2 is FVKESK. Study-level findings and limits: Likely technical artifact: a cluster of highly shared sequence variants.

The sequencing input was PBMCs. The origin of this receptor is a woman under 30 in good health and CMV-seropositive. The J gene is TRBJ1-1, the V gene TRBV14, with 9 bases identical to TRBD1. CDR3 sequence reads: CASSPGTGRNTEAFF. Written as DNA, the CDR3 is TGTGCCAGCAGCCCTGGGACAGGGCGCAACACTGAAGCTTTCTTT.